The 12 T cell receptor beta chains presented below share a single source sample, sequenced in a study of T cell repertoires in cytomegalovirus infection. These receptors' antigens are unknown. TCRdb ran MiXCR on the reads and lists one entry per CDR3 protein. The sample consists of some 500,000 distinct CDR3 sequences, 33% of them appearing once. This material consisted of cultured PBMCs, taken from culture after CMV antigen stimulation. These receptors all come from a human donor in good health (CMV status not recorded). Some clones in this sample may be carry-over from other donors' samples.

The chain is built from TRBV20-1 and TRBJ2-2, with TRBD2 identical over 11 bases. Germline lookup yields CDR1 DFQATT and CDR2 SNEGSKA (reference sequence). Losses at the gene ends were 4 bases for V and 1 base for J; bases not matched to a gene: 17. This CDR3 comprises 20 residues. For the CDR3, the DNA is TGCAGTGCTACTAGGATCGGGACTAGCGGTAGCTGGGGGAACACCGGGGAGCTGTTTTTT. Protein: CSATRIGTSGSWGNTGELFF.

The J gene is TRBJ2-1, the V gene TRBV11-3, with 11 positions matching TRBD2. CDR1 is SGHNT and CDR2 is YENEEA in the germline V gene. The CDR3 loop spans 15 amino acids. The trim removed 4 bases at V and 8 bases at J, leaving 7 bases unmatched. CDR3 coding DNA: TGTGCCAGCAGCTCTCTAGCGGGAGGTAAGGATGAGCAGTTCTTC. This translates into CASSSLAGGKDEQFF.

In DNA, the CDR3 is TGCGCCAGCAGCCAAGATCTGGGGCGCGAGCAGTACGTC. Amino acids: CASSQDLGREQYV. The chain has TRBV4-1 and TRBJ2-7; D is perhaps TRBD1 (5 bases). Germline values: CDR1 MGHRA, CDR2 YSYEKL. Trimming took 0 bases from V and 6 from J, leaving 9 bases between them. The CDR3 consists of 13 residues.

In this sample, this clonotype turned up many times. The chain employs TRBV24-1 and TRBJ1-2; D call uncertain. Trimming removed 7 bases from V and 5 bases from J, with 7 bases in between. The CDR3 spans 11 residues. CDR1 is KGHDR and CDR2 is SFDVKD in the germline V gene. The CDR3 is CATSVPYGYTF. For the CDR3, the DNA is TGTGCCACCAGCGTGCCTTATGGCTACACCTTC.

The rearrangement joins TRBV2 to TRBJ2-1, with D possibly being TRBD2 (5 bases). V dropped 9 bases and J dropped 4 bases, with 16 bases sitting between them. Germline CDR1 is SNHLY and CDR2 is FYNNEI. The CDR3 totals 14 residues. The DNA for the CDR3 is TGTGCCAGTACTCGGGGAATGGGGTACAATGAGCAGTTCTTC. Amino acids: CASTRGMGYNEQFF.

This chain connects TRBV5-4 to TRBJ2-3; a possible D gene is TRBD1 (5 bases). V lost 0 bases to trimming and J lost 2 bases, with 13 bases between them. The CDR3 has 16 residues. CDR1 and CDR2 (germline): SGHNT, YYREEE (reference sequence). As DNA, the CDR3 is TGTGCCAGCAGCTTGGGTCGCGGTGGGGCCACAGATACGCAGTATTTT. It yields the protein CASSLGRGGATDTQYF. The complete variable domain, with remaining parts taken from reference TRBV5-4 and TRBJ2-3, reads ETGVTQSPTHLIKTRGQQVTLRCSSQSGHNTVSWYQQALGQGPQFIFQYYREEENGRGNFPPRFSGLQFPNYSSELNVNALELDDSALYLCASSLGRGGATDTQYFGPGTRLTVL.

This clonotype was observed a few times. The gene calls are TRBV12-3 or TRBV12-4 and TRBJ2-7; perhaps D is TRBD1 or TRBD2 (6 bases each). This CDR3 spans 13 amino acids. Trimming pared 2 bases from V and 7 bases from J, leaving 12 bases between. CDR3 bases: TGTGCCAGCAGTTTAATGGGGGCGGGGGAGCAGTACGTC. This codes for CASSLMGAGEQYV.

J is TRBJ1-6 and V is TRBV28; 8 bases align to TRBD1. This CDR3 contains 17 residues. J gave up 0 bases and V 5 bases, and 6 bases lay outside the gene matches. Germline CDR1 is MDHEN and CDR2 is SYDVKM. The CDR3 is CASSPGQGSSYNSPLHF. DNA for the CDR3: TGTGCCAGCAGTCCCGGACAGGGTAGCTCCTATAATTCACCCCTCCACTTT.

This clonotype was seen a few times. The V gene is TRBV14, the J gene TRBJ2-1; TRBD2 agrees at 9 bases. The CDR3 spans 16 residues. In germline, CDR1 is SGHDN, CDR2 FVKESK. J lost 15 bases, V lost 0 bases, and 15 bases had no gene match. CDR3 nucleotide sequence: TGTGCCAGCAGCCAAGATCGCGTTGGGCTAGCGGGATCTCTGTTCTTC. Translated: CASSQDRVGLAGSLFF.

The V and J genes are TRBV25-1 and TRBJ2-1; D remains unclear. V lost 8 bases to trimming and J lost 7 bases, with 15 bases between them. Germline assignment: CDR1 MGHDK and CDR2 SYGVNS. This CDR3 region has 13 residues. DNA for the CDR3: TGTGCCAGCTGGAGTCCTAATGGGAATGAGCAGTTCTTC. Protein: CASWSPNGNEQFF.

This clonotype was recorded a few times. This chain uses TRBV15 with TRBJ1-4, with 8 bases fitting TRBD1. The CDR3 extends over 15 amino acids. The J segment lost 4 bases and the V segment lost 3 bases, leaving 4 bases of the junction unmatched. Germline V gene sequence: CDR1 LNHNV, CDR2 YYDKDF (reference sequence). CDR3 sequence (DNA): TGTGCCACCAGCAGCTTCAGGGGGCATAATGAAAAACTGTTTTTT. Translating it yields CATSSFRGHNEKLFF.

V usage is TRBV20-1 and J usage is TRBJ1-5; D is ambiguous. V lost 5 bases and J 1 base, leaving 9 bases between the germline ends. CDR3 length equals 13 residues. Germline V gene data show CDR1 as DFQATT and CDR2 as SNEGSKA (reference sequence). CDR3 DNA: TGCAGTGCTGGTGGTGGGAGCAATCAGCCCCAGCATTTT. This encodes CSAGGGSNQPQHF.